Listed below are T cell receptor beta chains from one sample, sequenced in a study of cytomegalovirus exposure and HLA in healthy donors. Assay: immunoSEQ multiplex PCR; the TCRdb copy retains only in-frame clones and omits some. The sample records fewer than 200,000 clones, more than 60% being singletons. Specimen: PBMCs. These receptors were taken from a male donor in good health and CMV-seronegative. Each CDR3 is given with its conserved first and last residue. The order of the fields is clone size, V gene, D gene, J gene, CDR3 DNA, CDR3 protein. D genes are given only for firm matches. Clone size is not always given. Where it is, it says once, few, many or a class for expanded clones.

few,TRBV2,TRBD1,TRBJ1-5,TGTGCCAGCAAGGACAGGGAAGGTGTTCAGCCCCAGCATTTT,CASKDREGVQPQHF
NA,TRBV10-3,NA,TRBJ2-7,TGTGCCATCAGGACAGTGACCTACGAGCAGTACTTC,CAIRTVTYEQYF
NA,TRBV19,NA,TRBJ1-2,TGTGCCAGTAGTTTCCTACCCCCAGGTGGCGGCTACACCTTC,CASSFLPPGGGYTF
NA,TRBV7-8,TRBD1,TRBJ1-1,TGTGCCAGCAGCAAGACAGGGCCCATGAACACTGAAGCTTTCTTT,CASSKTGPMNTEAFF
NA,TRBV6-1,TRBD1,TRBJ2-7,TGTGCCAGCAGTGCACAGGGGAGCTCCTACGAGCAGTACTTC,CASSAQGSSYEQYF
NA,TRBV6-4,TRBD2,TRBJ2-3,TGTGCCAGCAGGGTGACTAGCGGGGGAACAGATACGCAGTATTTT,CASRVTSGGTDTQYF
NA,TRBV5-1,NA,TRBJ1-1,TGCGCCAGCAGCTTGTTTAGGAGGGGTGGAAACACTGAAGCTTTCTTT,CASSLFRRGGNTEAFF
NA,TRBV28,TRBD1,TRBJ2-5,TGTGCCAGTAGTGGCGGAGGACAGGGTGGAGAGACCCAGTACTTC,CASSGGGQGGETQYF
NA,TRBV6-6,NA,TRBJ2-7,TGTGCCAGCAGTTACTCCCACACAGCCTCCTACGAGCAGTACTTC,CASSYSHTASYEQYF
NA,TRBV28,TRBD1,TRBJ2-1,TGTGCCAGCAGCGTACAGGGGAATGAGCAGTTCTTC,CASSVQGNEQFF
few,TRBV10-3,TRBD1,TRBJ2-7,TGTGCCATCCAGCGGACAGGGGGATACTACGAGCAGTACTTC,CAIQRTGGYYEQYF
NA,TRBV6-6,NA,TRBJ1-2,TGTGCCAGCAGTTACGGGGGCTCTAACTATGGCTACACCTTC,CASSYGGSNYGYTF
NA,TRBV5-1,NA,TRBJ2-3,TGCGCCAGCAGCCTGGGGACACCAGATACGCAGTATTTT,CASSLGTPDTQYF
NA,TRBV29-1,TRBD2,TRBJ2-7,TGCAGCGCTGGGACTACCGAGCAGTACTTC,CSAGTTEQYF
NA,TRBV6-5,TRBD1,TRBJ1-1,TGTGCCAGCAAACGACTGGACAGGCTAAACACTGAAGCTTTCTTT,CASKRLDRLNTEAFF
NA,TRBV5-4,NA,TRBJ1-2,TGTGCCAGCAGCTTGGACAGGGTCCCTAACTATGGCTACACCTTC,CASSLDRVPNYGYTF
NA,TRBV10-1,TRBD2,TRBJ2-1,TGCGCCAGTCTATTAGCGGGAGGGATTGAGCAGTTCTTC,CASLLAGGIEQFF
NA,TRBV13,TRBD2,TRBJ2-7,TGTGCCAGCAGCCCGACTAGCGGGGGGGAGCAGTACTTC,CASSPTSGGEQYF
NA,TRBV19,NA,TRBJ2-2,TGTGCCAGTAGTAGTCTTTACACCGGGGAGCTGTTTTTT,CASSSLYTGELFF
few,TRBV6-6,TRBD1,TRBJ2-7,TGTGCCAGCAGCTCCGGGACAGGGGCCGAGCAGTACTTC,CASSSGTGAEQYF
NA,TRBV4-3,NA,TRBJ2-7,TGCGCCAGCACCCGATATCTTACCAGGAAGGAGGGAGGACCTTCCGAGCAGTACTTC,CASTRYLTRKEGGPSEQYF
NA,TRBV7-2,TRBD2,TRBJ2-7,TGTGCCAGCAGCTTAATGTCTAGCGGGAGTCACGAGCAGTACTTC,CASSLMSSGSHEQYF
NA,TRBV27,NA,TRBJ1-3,TGTGCCAGCAGGGCCGGACAGTATCCTGGAAACACCATATATTTT,CASRAGQYPGNTIYF
NA,TRBV15,TRBD1,TRBJ2-7,TGTGCCACCCTGAGCGATGGGACAGGGGGTTGGAGCGAGCAGTACTTC,CATLSDGTGGWSEQYF
NA,TRBV6-8,NA,TRBJ2-1,TGTGCCAGCAGTTACGGACTACCCAATGAGCAGTTCTTC,CASSYGLPNEQFF
NA,TRBV2,TRBD2,TRBJ2-7,TGTGCCAGCAGAGGACTAGCGTCCTACGAGCAGTACTTC,CASRGLASYEQYF
NA,TRBV5-6,NA,TRBJ1-1,TGTGCCAGCAGGCTAGTCATGAACGCTGAAGCTTTCTTT,CASRLVMNAEAFF
once,TRBV27,TRBD1,TRBJ1-1,TGTGCCAGCAGGATGACAGGGGGGACTGAAGCTTTCTTT,CASRMTGGTEAFF
few,TRBV28,NA,TRBJ1-6,TGTGCCAGCAGTTTATACCCCAGACAGGCTTCACCCCTCCACTTT,CASSLYPRQASPLHF
NA,TRBV11-2,NA,TRBJ2-3,TGTGCCAGCAGCTTGGCAGGGGTCGATACGCAGTATTTT,CASSLAGVDTQYF
few,TRBV7-9,TRBD1,TRBJ1-1,TGTGCCAGCAGCTGGTCGGACAGGATTGAAGCTTTCTTT,CASSWSDRIEAFF
once,TRBV6-6,NA,TRBJ1-1,TGTGCCAGCAGAGACAGGCCCCGGGGAACTGAAGCTTTCTTT,CASRDRPRGTEAFF
NA,TRBV19,NA,TRBJ2-2,TGTGCCAGTAGTGCTAGCGCCTCTACCGGGGAGCTGTTTTTT,CASSASASTGELFF
once,TRBV19,NA,TRBJ1-1,TGTGCCGGGGGACTCATAGTGCGGAACACTGAAGCTTTCTTT,CAGGLIVRNTEAFF
NA,TRBV18,NA,TRBJ2-1,TGTGCCAGCTCATACTCGGGACAAACCTACAATGAGCAGTTCTTC,CASSYSGQTYNEQFF
NA,TRBV27,TRBD2,TRBJ2-7,TGTGCCAGCAGTACTGGGACTAGCCACGAGCAGTACTTC,CASSTGTSHEQYF
NA,TRBV18,TRBD1,TRBJ1-4,TGTGCCAGCTCACCCCAAACAGGGGGCGATGAAAAACTGTTTTTT,CASSPQTGGDEKLFF
NA,TRBV27,TRBD2,TRBJ2-2,TGTGCCAGCAGGCCAATAGCGGGAGGGCTTACCGGGGAGCTGTTTTTT,CASRPIAGGLTGELFF
NA,TRBV11-2,TRBD1,TRBJ2-1,TGTGCCAGCAGATCGGGACAGGGCATCAATGAGCAGTTCTTC,CASRSGQGINEQFF
few,TRBV4-1,NA,TRBJ1-1,TGCGCCAGCAGCCGCCAGGCCGTGGAGGACACTGAAGCTTTCTTT,CASSRQAVEDTEAFF
NA,TRBV27,NA,TRBJ1-1,TGTGCCAGCAGTTACACCTACCAGGGTGATCGGAACACTGAAGCTTTCTTT,CASSYTYQGDRNTEAFF
NA,TRBV6-5,NA,TRBJ1-6,TGTGCCAGCAGACACCATAATTCACCCCTCCACTTT,CASRHHNSPLHF
once,TRBV10-3,NA,TRBJ1-1,TGTGCCATCTCCCCAGGACAGAACACTGAAGCTTTCTTT,CAISPGQNTEAFF
NA,TRBV9,NA,TRBJ1-1,TGTGCCAGCAGCGTAGCCCCGGGTATGAACACTGAAGCTTTCTTT,CASSVAPGMNTEAFF
NA,TRBV5-4,TRBD2,TRBJ2-5,TGTGCCAGCAGCTTGGGGACTAGCGGGGGGGCCGGGGAGACCCAGTACTTC,CASSLGTSGGAGETQYF
few,TRBV28,TRBD2,TRBJ2-3,TGTGCCAGCAGTTTTCTGGGACTAGAGCAAGATACGCAGTATTTT,CASSFLGLEQDTQYF
NA,TRBV6-5,NA,TRBJ1-1,TGTGCCAGCAGTTACCTAGGTAACCTGAACACTGAAGCTTTCTTT,CASSYLGNLNTEAFF
NA,TRBV30,TRBD2,TRBJ2-2,TGTGCCTGGGGGAGGGGACCGAGCACCGGGGAGCTGTTTTTT,CAWGRGPSTGELFF
once,TRBV5-1,NA,TRBJ2-7,TGCGCCAGCAGCTTGTTAGCGAACAACTCCTACGAGCAGTACTTC,CASSLLANNSYEQYF
few,TRBV4-1,NA,TRBJ2-7,TGCGCCAGCAGCCAAGTCCGGGAAGATGAGCAGTACTTC,CASSQVREDEQYF
once,TRBV28,TRBD1,TRBJ1-1,TGTGCCAGCAGGAACCGGGACAGGGGGAGGAACACTGAAGCTTTCTTT,CASRNRDRGRNTEAFF
once,TRBV7-8,TRBD2,TRBJ2-7,TGTGCCAGCAGCCTCGCCCACACGACTAGCGGGAGACGGTCCTACGAGCAGTACTTC,CASSLAHTTSGRRSYEQYF
NA,TRBV5-1,NA,TRBJ2-5,TGCGCCAGCAGCTTGGGCGGTGAAGAGACCCAGTACTTC,CASSLGGEETQYF